Listed below are T cell receptor beta chains from one sample, sequenced in a study of T cells in tumors after PD-1 blockade. The data were produced by immunoSEQ multiplex PCR, yet TCRdb's version contains in-frame clones alone and is incomplete. The sample includes about 59,000 clones, around four fifths of them seen just once. The sequences come from PBMCs, collected before anti-PD-1 treatment. These receptors were collected from a human donor with basal cell carcinoma. The CDR3 runs from the conserved cysteine through the conserved F or W. D genes are given only for firm matches. For some rows the clone size is stated as once, few or many, or as a class when expanded; others skip it.

j_gene: TRBJ1-6; abundance: .; d_gene: .; v_gene: TRBV5-1; CDR3aa: CASSETESSYNSPLHF; CDR3nt: TGCGCCAGCAGCGAAACAGAGAGCTCCTATAATTCACCCCTCCACTTT
j_gene: TRBJ1-2; abundance: .; d_gene: .; v_gene: TRBV6-5; CDR3aa: CASRTPRGASYGYTF; CDR3nt: TGTGCCAGCAGAACTCCACGGGGGGCTTCATATGGCTACACCTTC
j_gene: TRBJ1-6; abundance: .; d_gene: .; v_gene: TRBV5-5; CDR3aa: CASSFGRHSPLHF; CDR3nt: TGTGCCAGCAGCTTCGGCAGGCATTCACCCCTCCACTTT
j_gene: TRBJ1-1; abundance: .; d_gene: .; v_gene: TRBV6-5; CDR3aa: CASSNGGVPLTAFF; CDR3nt: TGTGCCAGCAGTAACGGCGGGGTCCCCCTTACTGCTTTCTTT
j_gene: TRBJ1-3; abundance: .; d_gene: .; v_gene: TRBV5-6; CDR3aa: CASSLTGKGNTIYF; CDR3nt: TGTGCCAGCAGCCTTACAGGGAAGGGAAACACCATATATTTT
j_gene: TRBJ2-4; abundance: .; d_gene: .; v_gene: TRBV5-8; CDR3aa: CASSKRQAWTKNIQYF; CDR3nt: TGTGCCAGCAGTAAGAGACAGGCTTGGACCAAAAACATTCAGTACTTC
j_gene: TRBJ1-1; abundance: .; d_gene: .; v_gene: TRBV6-1; CDR3aa: CASSEFPPRVAGTEAFF; CDR3nt: TGTGCCAGCAGTGAATTTCCCCCCAGGGTGGCGGGCACTGAAGCTTTCTTT
j_gene: TRBJ2-2; abundance: .; d_gene: .; v_gene: TRBV6-5; CDR3aa: CASKRGTGELFF; CDR3nt: TGTGCCAGCAAACGGGGCACCGGGGAGCTGTTTTTT
j_gene: TRBJ1-2; abundance: .; d_gene: .; v_gene: TRBV2; CDR3aa: CASRPRGDSYLAYGYTF; CDR3nt: TGTGCCAGCAGGCCTAGGGGTGACAGCTACCTCGCCTATGGCTACACCTTC
j_gene: TRBJ2-2; abundance: .; d_gene: .; v_gene: TRBV19; CDR3aa: CASRLDRSNTGELFF; CDR3nt: TGTGCCAGTAGATTGGACAGATCGAACACCGGGGAGCTGTTTTTT
j_gene: TRBJ1-1; abundance: .; d_gene: .; v_gene: TRBV7-9; CDR3aa: CASSLKGSNTEAFF; CDR3nt: TGTGCCAGCAGCTTGAAAGGGTCGAACACTGAAGCTTTCTTT
j_gene: TRBJ1-1; abundance: .; d_gene: TRBD1; v_gene: TRBV6-5; CDR3aa: CASSRRTGGTEAFF; CDR3nt: TGTGCCAGCAGTCGGAGGACAGGGGGTACTGAAGCTTTCTTT
j_gene: TRBJ2-2; abundance: .; d_gene: .; v_gene: TRBV21-1; CDR3aa: CASSKSGRQSTGELFF; CDR3nt: TGTGCCAGCAGCAAATCGGGCAGACAGAGCACCGGGGAGCTGTTTTTT
j_gene: TRBJ2-2; abundance: few; d_gene: .; v_gene: TRBV30; CDR3aa: CAWSWSAGELFF; CDR3nt: TGTGCCTGGAGTTGGTCGGCCGGGGAGCTGTTTTTT
j_gene: TRBJ2-3; abundance: .; d_gene: .; v_gene: TRBV5-1; CDR3aa: CASSLLTGRGVTDTQYF; CDR3nt: TGCGCCAGCAGCTTATTAACGGGGCGGGGTGTCACAGATACGCAGTATTTT